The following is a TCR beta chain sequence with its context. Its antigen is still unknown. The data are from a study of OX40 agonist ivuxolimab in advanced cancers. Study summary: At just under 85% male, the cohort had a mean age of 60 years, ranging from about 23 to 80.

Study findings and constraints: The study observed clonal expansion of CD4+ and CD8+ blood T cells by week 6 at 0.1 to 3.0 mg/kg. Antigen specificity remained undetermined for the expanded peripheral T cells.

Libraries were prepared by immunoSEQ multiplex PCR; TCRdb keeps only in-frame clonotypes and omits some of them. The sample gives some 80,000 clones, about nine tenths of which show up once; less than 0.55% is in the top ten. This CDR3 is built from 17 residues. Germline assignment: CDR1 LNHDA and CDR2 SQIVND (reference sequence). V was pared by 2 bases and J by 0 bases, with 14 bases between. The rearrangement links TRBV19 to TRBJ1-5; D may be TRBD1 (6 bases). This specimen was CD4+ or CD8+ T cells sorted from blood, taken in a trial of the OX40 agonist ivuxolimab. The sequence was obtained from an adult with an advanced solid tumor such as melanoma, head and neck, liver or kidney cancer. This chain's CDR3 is CASSIRDTGHSNQPQHF. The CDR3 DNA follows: TGTGCCAGTAGTATAAGGGACACCGGACATAGCAATCAGCCCCAGCATTTT.